This TCR beta chain originates from a study of response to subunit inactivated influenza vaccine. Study results and limitations: Each seasonal influenza vaccination recruits few new T cells, the authors suggested.

A single record per CDR3 protein comes from TCRdb applying MiXCR to the RT-PCR reads. The table lists approximately 160,000 distinct CDR3 sequences, around 11% of them singletons. This clonotype was picked up a small number of times. Its antigen is undetermined. V was clipped by 0 bases and J by 3 bases; unmatched bases: 3. Looked up from germline, CDR1 is SNHLY and CDR2 is FYNNEI. CDR3 size: 16 residues. This specimen was CD8+ T cells sorted from PBMCs, taken around 25 months after vaccination. The TCR sequence derives from a man aged 50 to 69 who received an inactivated influenza vaccine. V is TRBV2 and J is TRBJ2-1; TRBD2 matches at 9 bases. The CDR3 region has the DNA TGTGCCAGCAGTGAAGCGCCTAGCGGGGACTACAATGAGCAGTTCTTC. The encoded protein is CASSEAPSGDYNEQFF.